This T cell receptor beta chain was found in a study of vaccination effects on CD4 cells after COVID-19. Whole-study context: The median interval between the second dose and post-vaccine sampling was 72 days.

Within the ViraFEST assay, antigen-specific CD4+ T cells underwent expansion with viral peptide pools prior to sequencing. Culture proceeded for approximately 10 days, and CD4+ T cells were then isolated. The vaccine given was either BNT162b2 or mRNA-1273, in two doses. The authors replaced half the medium with IL-2 medium on days 3 and 7. Sequencing was performed with immunoSEQ multiplex PCR; in TCRdb, only in-frame clones are kept and a portion is missing. There are about 66,000 clones in the sample; 76% occur only once, and roughly 0.94% lies in the top ten. V was trimmed by 2 bases and J by 0 bases, leaving 8 bases between them. Germline-derived CDR1 and CDR2 are KGHSH and LQKENI. The CDR3 spans 15 residues. General observations from the study: By a late point after vaccination, infection- and vaccine-induced clones had shrunk markedly through clonal contraction. Common cold coronavirus cross-reactivity was shown by only 1 of 255 vaccine-induced clones in healthy vaccinees.

Concerning this clone itself: What it binds is not known.

Sequencing used CD4+ T cells from PBMCs cultured with HCoV-OC43 spike peptides, obtained after COVID-19 vaccination. The subset denotes: HCoV-OC43 spike overlapping peptide pool stimulation. The chain recombines TRBV18 with TRBJ1-3; D unclear. The origin of this receptor is a human donor who received a COVID-19 vaccine. Here the CDR3 DNA reads TGTGCCAGCTCACCATCCGTAAGCTCTGGAAACACCATATATTTT. Translation gives CASSPSVSSGNTIYF.